The T cell receptor beta chain described here comes from a study of blood T cells in healthy people across ages. Only a few counts were recorded for this clonotype. This CDR3 is built from 15 residues. Germline V gives CDR1 SGHTA, CDR2 FQGNSA. Trimming removed 5 bases from V and 0 bases from J; junction bases left unmatched: 5. Alongside a J-beta primer mix, a sample-barcoded 5' primer served in a second PCR lasting about 7 to 11 cycles. MiXCR, run by TCRdb on the 5' RACE reads, gives a single entry per CDR3 protein. Among about 900,000 distinct CDR3 sequences listed, under 50% were seen once. The receptor comes from a man under 40 in good health. Sequencing input: blood. This chain uses TRBV7-2 with TRBJ1-1; 8 nucleotides agree with TRBD1. CDR3 in amino acids: CASSAGTGMNTEAFF. DNA of the CDR3: TGTGCCAGCAGCGCCGGGACAGGCATGAACACTGAAGCTTTCTTT.